The 7 T cell receptor beta chains below all came from one sample that was sequenced in a study of cytomegalovirus exposure and HLA in healthy donors. Sequencing used immunoSEQ multiplex PCR; TCRdb keeps in-frame clones, though not all of them. The sample lists 200,000 to 300,000 clones, around 85% occurring once. The source material was PBMCs. The receptors originated from a woman aged 25 to 39 in good health and CMV-seropositive.

The chain joins TRBV11-2 to TRBJ1-5; D is undetermined. This CDR3 contains 15 residues. Germline CDR1 and CDR2: SGHAT and FQNNGV. Deletions cut 0 bases from V and 7 bases from J, with 13 bases between. CDR3 loop: CASSLDETRGQPQHF. For the CDR3, the DNA is TGTGCCAGCAGCTTAGATGAAACGCGCGGACAGCCCCAGCATTTT.

The chain joins TRBV18 to TRBJ1-1; no clear D gene. The V gene lost 5 bases and the J gene lost 5 bases, with 15 bases spanning the gap. Germline CDR1 is KGHSH and CDR2 is LQKENI. This CDR3 spans 14 amino acids. CDR3 residues: CASSTVEGGTEAFF. The CDR3 DNA reads as TGTGCCAGCTCAACGGTGGAGGGAGGGACTGAAGCTTTCTTT.

The chain has TRBV7-6 and TRBJ2-3, with TRBD2 identical over 7 bases. With V trimmed by 5 bases and J by 2 bases, 4 bases remained unmatched. The CDR3 loop spans 14 amino acids. Germline CDR1 is SGHVS and CDR2 is FNYEAQ. The DNA for the CDR3 is TGTGCCAGCAGCATAGGACTAGTCACAGATACGCAGTATTTT. This codes for CASSIGLVTDTQYF.

This chain uses TRBV13 with TRBJ2-5; a weak D match, TRBD2 (6 bases). V lost 4 bases to trimming and J lost 4 bases, with 16 bases between them. CDR1 PRHDT and CDR2 FYEKMQ come from the germline V gene (reference sequence). The CDR3 spans 15 residues. This CDR3 reads CASSSTGEVGETQYF. The CDR3 bases are TGTGCCAGCAGCTCGACGGGGGAGGTGGGAGAGACCCAGTACTTC. The full variable domain, its missing parts supplied by reference TRBV13 and TRBJ2-5, is AAGVIQSPRHLIKEKRETATLKCYPIPRHDTVYWYQQGPGQDPQFLISFYEKMQSDKGSIPDRFSAQQFSDYHSELNMSSLELGDSALYFCASSSTGEVGETQYFGPGTRLLVL.

The V call is TRBV27, the J call TRBJ2-4; TRBD2 matches 9 bases. V lost 3 bases, J lost 7 bases, and 4 bases stayed unmatched. In germline, CDR1 is MNHEY, CDR2 SMNVEV (reference sequence). The CDR3 is 14 amino acids. DNA for the CDR3: TGTGCCAGCAGTTTCCTGCGGGAGGGTAACATTCAGTACTTC. Its protein product is CASSFLREGNIQYF.

The chain links TRBV6-6 to TRBJ2-7; 10 positions match TRBD2. The CDR3 spans 16 residues. Trimming at V came to 7 bases and at J to 3 bases, leaving 12 bases not matched to a gene. Germline-derived CDR1 and CDR2 are MNHNY and SVGAGI (reference sequence). The CDR3 loop reads CASNNLGASGSYEQYF. DNA of the CDR3: TGTGCCAGCAACAACCTAGGGGCTAGCGGGAGCTACGAGCAGTACTTC.

The chain uses TRBV20-1 and TRBJ2-3; D may be TRBD2 (5 bases). CDR1 and CDR2 (germline): DFQATT, SNEGSKA (reference sequence). The CDR3 consists of 11 residues. The V gene lost 5 bases and the J gene lost 4 bases, with 7 bases spanning the gap. The CDR3 loop reads CSALLADTQYF. The CDR3 DNA reads TGCAGTGCTCTACTAGCAGATACGCAGTATTTT.